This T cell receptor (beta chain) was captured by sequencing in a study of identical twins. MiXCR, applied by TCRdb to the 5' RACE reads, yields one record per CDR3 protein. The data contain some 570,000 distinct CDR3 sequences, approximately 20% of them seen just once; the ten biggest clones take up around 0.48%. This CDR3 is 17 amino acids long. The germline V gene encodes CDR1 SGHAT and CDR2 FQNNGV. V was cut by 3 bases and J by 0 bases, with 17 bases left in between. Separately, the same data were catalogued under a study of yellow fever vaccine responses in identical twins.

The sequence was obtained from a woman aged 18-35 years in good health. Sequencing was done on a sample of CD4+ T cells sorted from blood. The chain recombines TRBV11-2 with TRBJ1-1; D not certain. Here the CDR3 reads CASSLRRAGLVNTEAFF. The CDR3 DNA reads TGTGCCAGCAGCTTGCGAAGGGCGGGTTTGGTGAACACTGAAGCTTTCTTT.